One and the same sample provided the 5 T cell receptor beta chains below, sequenced in a study of T cell responses to AZD1222 COVID-19 vaccine. Repertoires were generated with immunoSEQ multiplex PCR, while TCRdb's copy carries only in-frame clones and drops some. Of over 85,000 clones in the sample, 86% are singletons; the top ten hold around 5%. The specimen comprised peripheral blood, sampled on day 0 of AZD1222 vaccination. The receptors originated from an adult in good health.

V and J are TRBV28 and TRBJ2-1; 7 nucleotides match TRBD2. Germline CDR1 and CDR2: MDHEN and SYDVKM. CDR3 length equals 15 residues. V shed 7 bases, J shed 5 bases, and the junction held 11 bases outside the gene matches. CDR3 sequence reads: CASIRRGGSHNEQFF. In nucleotides, the CDR3 is TGTGCCAGCATTCGAAGGGGAGGGTCTCACAATGAGCAGTTCTTC.

The chain combines TRBV3-1 (or the pseudogene TRBV3-2) with TRBJ1-5, with D hard to call. Germline-derived CDR1 and CDR2 are LGHDT and YNNKEL (reference sequence). The CDR3 has 16 residues. Trimming cost V 0 bases and J 0 bases, with 9 bases left between them. For the CDR3, the DNA is TGTGCCAGCAGCCAAGATGCAGGAATTAGCAATCAGCCCCAGCATTTT. As protein: CASSQDAGISNQPQHF.

V usage is TRBV19 and J usage is TRBJ1-5; weak D call: TRBD1 (6 bases). CDR3 length: 15 amino acids. Germline loops: CDR1 LNHDA, CDR2 SQIVND (reference sequence). The V end lost 4 bases, the J end lost 9 bases, and 19 bases lay between the germline ends. The chain's CDR3 is CASSTIGGAGRPQHF. CDR3 nucleotide sequence: TGTGCCAGTAGTACGATCGGGGGGGCAGGGCGGCCCCAGCATTTT.

The genes are TRBV5-4 and TRBJ2-7, with 11 nucleotides matching TRBD1. Germline values: CDR1 SGHNT, CDR2 YYREEE (reference sequence). Trimming cost V 1 base and J 4 bases; bases outside gene matches: 4. The CDR3 has 15 amino acids. CDR3 DNA: TGTGCCAGCAGCTTGTCCGGACAGGGGGCTTACGAGCAGTACTTC. This gives the protein CASSLSGQGAYEQYF.

This clone was counted once. The rearrangement links TRBV19 to TRBJ2-3; 10 positions match TRBD2. This CDR3 is built from 16 residues. Germline V gene sequence: CDR1 LNHDA, CDR2 SQIVND (reference sequence). J was trimmed by 3 bases and V by 7 bases; bases with no gene match: 10. The CDR3 DNA is TGTGCCAGTACCCCCCCACTAGCGGGGCGGACAGATACGCAGTATTTT. Protein product: CASTPPLAGRTDTQYF.